What follows describes a single T cell receptor (beta chain). Its antigen is as yet unknown. The entry originates in a study of cytomegalovirus exposure and HLA in healthy donors. Whole-study context: The Caucasian-associated ancestry cluster contained about 80% of the 398 genotyped donors.

Primers included in the PCR were 60 Vbeta and 13 Jbeta primers. Generated by immunoSEQ multiplex PCR, the TCRdb table keeps only in-frame clones and is missing some. The sample holds 100,000 to 150,000 clones; 60% to 85% are singletons and the top ten take about 1.9%. V shed 8 bases, J shed 5 bases, and the junction held 11 bases outside the gene matches. The germline V gene encodes CDR1 SGHVS and CDR2 FNYEAQ. The length of the CDR3 is 16 residues. Each of the donors was a healthy bone marrow donor. Study-wide results and caveats: Most TCR beta V segments were productive about 87% or about 30% of the time in an earlier analysis. Researchers counted over 150 TCR beta chains as cytomegalovirus-associated.

Source material: PBMCs. The V gene is TRBV7-6, the J gene TRBJ2-2; 10 nucleotides match TRBD1. This TCR was sampled from a man over 45 in good health and CMV-seronegative. CDR3 nucleotide sequence: TGTGCCAGCGGACTCCGGGACAGGGGATTAACCGGGGAGCTGTTTTTT. Translated, it gives CASGLRDRGLTGELFF.